Each of the 23 T cell receptor beta chains below was sequenced from the same sample in a study of blood T cell repertoires in COVID-19. Assay: immunoSEQ multiplex PCR; the TCRdb copy retains only in-frame clones and omits some. Seen here are approximately 93,000 clones, approximately 87% observed once, and the top ten hold more than 0.85%. The sample was peripheral blood. These receptors were taken from a human donor in a cohort sampled during active COVID-19.

The V and J genes are TRBV27 and TRBJ1-1, with D uncertain. In germline, CDR1 is MNHEY, CDR2 SMNVEV (reference sequence). The ends were cut back, 5 bases at V and 1 base at J, with 11 bases in the middle. The CDR3 is 14 residues long. The CDR3 here is CASSPRVGNTEAFF. DNA for the CDR3: TGTGCCAGCAGTCCGCGGGTTGGGAACACTGAAGCTTTCTTT.

V gene TRBV7-9 combines with J gene TRBJ2-7; perhaps TRBD2 as D (6 bases). Germline V gene lookup returns CDR1 SEHNR and CDR2 FQNEAQ (reference sequence). V was shortened by 2 bases and J by 6 bases, with 14 bases between the two germline ends. CDR3 size: 14 residues. The CDR3, as DNA: TGTGCCAGCAGCTTACACGGGAGAAATGGCGAGCAGTACTTC. This translates into CASSLHGRNGEQYF.

This clone has only a few counts. V gene TRBV29-1 combines with J gene TRBJ2-5; D unresolved. CDR1 and CDR2 from the germline V gene are SQVTM and ANQGSEA. The CDR3 runs 10 residues. Trimming shortened V by 6 bases and J by 3 bases, and 5 bases separated the two germline ends. CDR3 protein: CSVFEETQYF. CDR3 nucleotides: TGCAGCGTGTTCGAAGAGACCCAGTACTTC.

The V and J genes are TRBV7-8 and TRBJ1-5; perhaps TRBD1 as D (5 bases). V shed 0 bases and J shed 0 bases, with 21 bases lying between them. The CDR3 consists of 20 residues. Germline CDR1 SGHVS, CDR2 FQNEAQ. CDR3 in DNA: TGTGCCAGCAGCTTAGCAACCCGGGCAGGGTGGGAATATAGCAATCAGCCCCAGCATTTT. It translates to CASSLATRAGWEYSNQPQHF.

The V and J genes are TRBV29-1 and TRBJ2-2, with TRBD2 matching over 7 bases. Germline lookup yields CDR1 SQVTM and CDR2 ANQGSEA. Losses at the gene ends were 3 bases for V and 3 bases for J; bases not matched to a gene: 7. The CDR3 runs 15 residues. The CDR3 region is CSVELSGGHTGELFF. In DNA form, the CDR3 reads TGCAGCGTTGAGCTATCGGGAGGACACACCGGGGAGCTGTTTTTT.

The chain is built from TRBV14 and TRBJ2-1, with 7 bases aligning to TRBD2. The V and J ends lost 3 bases and 2 bases, in that order; junction bases with no gene match: 13. This CDR3 spans 18 amino acids. Germline values: CDR1 SGHDN, CDR2 FVKESK. CDR3 in DNA: TGTGCCAGCAGCCAGGGGACTATCCGGCGGGTAGCCTACAATGAGCAGTTCTTC. As protein: CASSQGTIRRVAYNEQFF.

CDR3 region: CASSLVTGEYDQPQHF. DNA of the CDR3: TGTGCCAGCAGTTTAGTGACAGGGGAGTACGATCAGCCCCAGCATTTT. The rearrangement joins TRBV28 to TRBJ1-5; 8 nucleotides match TRBD1. After removal of 2 bases from V and 5 bases from J, the junction contained 8 bases not matched to a gene. CDR1 MDHEN and CDR2 SYDVKM come from the germline V gene. The length of the CDR3 is 16 residues.

The J gene is TRBJ1-1, the V gene TRBV28; the D is unclear. Looked up from germline, CDR1 is MDHEN and CDR2 is SYDVKM. The V gene lost 3 bases and the J gene lost 6 bases, with 8 bases spanning the gap. The CDR3 consists of 12 residues. For the CDR3, the DNA is TGTGCCAGCAGTTTGGCGGGAGCTGAAGCTTTCTTT. Protein sequence: CASSLAGAEAFF.

The count of this clone is one. The chain employs TRBV28 and TRBJ1-1; D remains ambiguous. Per the germline V gene, CDR1 is MDHEN and CDR2 is SYDVKM. This CDR3 has 15 residues. Trimming pared 5 bases from V and 7 bases from J, leaving 20 bases between. The CDR3: CASSTSTPRRDEAFF. CDR3 in DNA: TGTGCCAGCAGTACCTCGACACCCAGGAGGGATGAAGCTTTCTTT.

The rearrangement links TRBV29-1 to TRBJ1-5; D call uncertain. V lost 3 bases and J 4 bases, leaving 7 bases between the germline ends. Germline-derived CDR1 and CDR2 are SQVTM and ANQGSEA. The CDR3 runs to 12 residues. Here the CDR3 DNA reads TGCAGCGTTGAGTCAGATAATCAGCCCCAGCATTTT. The encoded protein is CSVESDNQPQHF.

The V and J genes are TRBV2 and TRBJ1-6, with a tentative D call TRBD1 (6 bases). There are 14 residues in the CDR3. V was shortened by 3 bases and J by 8 bases, with 11 bases between the two germline ends. Germline CDR1 is SNHLY and CDR2 is FYNNEI. CDR3 nucleotide sequence: TGTGCCAGCAGTGACGTAGGGGGAGATTCACCCCTCCACTTT. Translation gives CASSDVGGDSPLHF.

This clone was recorded only once. The V gene is TRBV5-4, the J gene TRBJ2-5, with D possibly matching TRBD2 (5 bases). CDR3 length equals 15 residues. CDR1 SGHNT and CDR2 YYREEE come from the germline V gene (reference sequence). The V and J ends lost 4 bases and 3 bases respectively, with 16 bases between them. CDR3 sequence (DNA): TGTGCCAGCAGCCCTCCGGACTTACTAAAAGAGACCCAGTACTTC. It encodes CASSPPDLLKETQYF.

This CDR3 reads CASSIARDQPQHF. CDR3 nucleotides: TGTGCCAGTAGTATCGCCAGGGATCAGCCCCAGCATTTT. The chain carries TRBV19 and TRBJ1-5, with a possible D match to TRBD1 (5 bases). V was pared by 3 bases and J by 5 bases, with 8 bases between. Germline CDR1 LNHDA, CDR2 SQIVND (reference sequence). The CDR3 is made up of 13 amino acids.

V usage is TRBV2 and J usage is TRBJ2-7; D not resolved. The CDR3 totals 11 residues. Looked up from germline, CDR1 is SNHLY and CDR2 is FYNNEI. V lost 6 bases and J lost 3, with 6 bases in between. The chain's CDR3 is CASSQIYEQYF. Written as DNA, the CDR3 is TGTGCCAGCAGCCAAATCTACGAGCAGTACTTC.

This clone has more than one count but fewer than ten. The CDR3 protein is CASSQMPGWLSTDTQYF. In DNA, the CDR3 is TGTGCCAGCAGCCAGATGCCCGGGTGGCTCAGCACAGATACGCAGTATTTT. V and J are TRBV14 and TRBJ2-3; D is unresolved. The V gene's germline CDR1 is SGHDN and CDR2 FVKESK. This CDR3 region has 17 residues. V was shortened by 3 bases and J by 0 bases, with 16 bases between the two germline ends. The full variable domain, rest sourced from reference TRBV14 and TRBJ2-3, is EAGVTQFPSHSVIEKGQTVTLRCDPISGHDNLYWYRRVMGKEIKFLLHFVKESKQDESGMPNNRFLAERTGGTYSTLKVQPAELEDSGVYFCASSQMPGWLSTDTQYFGPGTRLTVL.

The V gene is TRBV7-3, the J gene TRBJ2-3; 7 nucleotides agree with TRBD2. The CDR3 is made up of 18 amino acids. Germline values: CDR1 SGHTA, CDR2 FQGTGA. V dropped 1 base and J dropped 0; count of bases not matched to a gene: 10. The CDR3 DNA reads TGTGCCAGCAGCTTAATCGCGGGACTACACTCTAGCACAGATACGCAGTATTTT. This encodes CASSLIAGLHSSTDTQYF.

V gene TRBV28 combines with J gene TRBJ2-5; 9 positions match TRBD2. The CDR3 is 15 residues long. V lost 2 bases, J lost 0 bases, and 1 base stayed unmatched. Germline assignment: CDR1 MDHEN and CDR2 SYDVKM. The CDR3 is CASSLRTSDQETQYF. In DNA, the CDR3 is TGTGCCAGCAGTTTACGGACTAGCGACCAAGAGACCCAGTACTTC.

V gene TRBV5-1 combines with J gene TRBJ1-5; D gene uncertain. Germline-derived CDR1 and CDR2 are SGHRS and YFSETQ. The CDR3 has 15 amino acids. The V end was cut by 5 bases, the J end by 4 bases, with 16 bases between. The CDR3 protein is CASREGFAPNQPQHF. For the CDR3, the DNA is TGCGCCAGCAGGGAGGGTTTTGCCCCTAATCAGCCCCAGCATTTT.

V gene TRBV6-5 combines with J gene TRBJ2-3; TRBD2 might be the D (5 bases). V was shortened by 7 bases and J by 1 base, with 12 bases between the two germline ends. The CDR3 length is 14 residues. Germline V CDR1 and CDR2: MNHEY, SVGAGI. CDR3 region: CASKVGGGTDTQYF. The CDR3 nucleotides read TGTGCCAGCAAGGTCGGAGGTGGCACAGATACGCAGTATTTT.

This clone was seen a handful of times. J is TRBJ1-1 and V is TRBV11-2, with TRBD1 matching 7 bases. CDR3 size: 14 residues. The V gene's germline CDR1 is SGHAT and CDR2 FQNNGV. J lost 6 bases, V lost 6 bases, and 10 bases had no gene match. The CDR3 is CASRTTGVRAEAFF. The CDR3 DNA sequence: TGTGCCAGCAGAACAACAGGGGTAAGAGCTGAAGCTTTCTTT. Looking up the rest from reference TRBV11-2 and TRBJ1-1 gives the full variable domain: EAGVAQSPRYKIIEKRQSVAFWCNPISGHATLYWYQQILGQGPKLLIQFQNNGVVDDSQLPKDRFSAERLKGVDSTLKIQPAKLEDSAVYLCASRTTGVRAEAFFGQGTRLTVV.

The genes are TRBV28 and TRBJ2-1; TRBD2 matches at 7 bases. There are 13 residues in the CDR3. V shed 7 bases and J 2 bases; nucleotides not matched to a gene: 2. The germline gives CDR1 MDHEN, CDR2 SYDVKM. As DNA, the CDR3 is TGTGCCAGCACTAGCGGAGCCTACAATGAGCAGTTCTTC. As protein: CASTSGAYNEQFF.

This clone came up once. This chain links TRBV28 with TRBJ1-6; unclear D gene. This CDR3 contains 14 residues. The V end lost 3 bases, the J end lost 4 bases, and 7 bases lay between the germline ends. CDR1 and CDR2 (germline): MDHEN, SYDVKM. This CDR3 is CASSLRQYNSPLHF. CDR3 in DNA: TGTGCCAGCAGTTTGAGGCAGTATAATTCACCCCTCCACTTT.

This clone occurred once. The gene calls are TRBV19 and TRBJ2-1, with unresolved D. Germline CDR1 LNHDA, CDR2 SQIVND (reference sequence). Trimming left V 8 bases short and J 2 bases short, with 10 bases between. The CDR3 covers 13 residues. The CDR3 loop is CASSSAAYNEQFF. CDR3 DNA: TGTGCCAGTTCCTCGGCGGCCTACAATGAGCAGTTCTTC.